This TCR beta chain is drawn from a study of cytomegalovirus exposure and HLA in healthy donors. The study, taken as a whole, reports: Indistinguishability led to the exclusion of some V segments, TRBV6-2 and TRBV6-3 included. The later analysis indicated that the majority of CMV-associated TCR beta chains appeared HLA-restricted. According to the study, roughly 160 TCR beta chains were cytomegalovirus-associated. An observed cluster of highly shared sequence variants was recorded as a likely sequencing artifact.

This CDR3 is 13 amino acids long. V was trimmed by 5 bases and J by 4 bases, leaving 10 bases between them. Germline CDR1 is PRHDT and CDR2 is FYEKMQ (reference sequence). 13 Jbeta primers and 60 Vbeta primers were used for the PCR. Measured with immunoSEQ multiplex PCR; TCRdb has only the in-frame clones, and not every one. Here the sample spans about 76,000 clones, roughly two thirds being singletons. Concerning this clone: Its antigen is as yet unknown.

Sequencing was performed on PBMCs. This TCR was sampled from a man aged 60-69 years in good health and CMV-seropositive. The chain combines TRBV13 with TRBJ2-3, with D unclear. The CDR3, as DNA: TGTGCCAGCAGCCCCCTAAGCGCAGATACGCAGTATTTT. Translated, it gives CASSPLSADTQYF.